This TCR beta chain comes out of a study of blood T cell repertoires in COVID-19. Overall study: Collection of acute and convalescent COVID-19 samples took place in the United States, Italy and Spain. In each case, the material was cDNA or gDNA derived from T cells, B-cell-depleted T cells, or PBMCs.

The CDR3 consists of 16 residues. CDR1 and CDR2 from the germline V gene are SGHRS and YFSETQ. Trimming shortened V by 0 bases and J by 0 bases, and 12 bases separated the two germline ends. Per the original data handling: Amplified reference gene primers provided the basis for estimating nucleated cell counts. The protocol was immunoSEQ multiplex PCR, while the TCRdb copy is restricted to in-frame clones and leaves out a portion. From that table come the V and J calls and clone size; the DNA was used to work out D and trimming. The table lists 110,000 to 150,000 clones, roughly 85% of them singletons.

The chain recombines TRBV5-1 with TRBJ1-1; D may be TRBD1 (6 bases). Sequencing was performed on peripheral blood. This TCR came from a man between 50 and 59 years old with acute or convalescent COVID-19. CDR3 coding DNA: TGCGCCAGCAGCTTGGTTGGGGGGGCCTTGAACACTGAAGCTTTCTTT. Amino acids: CASSLVGGALNTEAFF.